The 29 T cell receptor beta chains listed next were all sequenced from one sample in a study of blood T cells in healthy people across ages. With a J-beta primer mix and a sample-barcoded 5' primer, a second PCR ran about 7 to 11 cycles. TCRdb re-called the 5' RACE reads through MiXCR, storing one row per CDR3 protein. Of hundreds of thousands of distinct CDR3 sequences in the sample, around 27% were seen once. The sequenced material came from blood. These receptors all stem from a woman in her seventies in good health.

This clonotype has more than one count but fewer than ten. This chain links TRBV7-9 with TRBJ1-6; 7 bases fit TRBD1. Germline values: CDR1 SEHNR, CDR2 FQNEAQ (reference sequence). This CDR3 spans 16 amino acids. J gave up 9 bases and V 5 bases, and 13 bases lay outside the gene matches. CDR3 nucleotides: TGTGCCAGCAGCCCTAGCGGCAGGGGGGAAAGTTCACCCCTCCACTTT. As protein: CASSPSGRGESSPLHF.

The V and J genes are TRBV7-9 and TRBJ2-1, with TRBD2 matching 7 bases. The CDR3 spans 16 residues. The V and J ends lost 5 bases and 2 bases, in that order; junction bases with no gene match: 9. Germline CDR1 reads SEHNR; CDR2 reads FQNEAQ (reference sequence). CDR3 sequence (DNA): TGTGCCAGCAGCGGGCAGACTAGCTTTACCTACAATGAGCAGTTCTTC. As protein: CASSGQTSFTYNEQFF. The variable domain in full, completed from reference TRBV7-9 and TRBJ2-1, reads DTGVSQNPRHKITKRGQNVTFRCDPISEHNRLYWYRQTLGQGPEFLTYFQNEAQLEKSRLLSDRFSAERPKGSFSTLEIQRTEQGDSAMYLCASSGQTSFTYNEQFFGPGTRLTVL.

Note on this clonotype: Relative to the germline gene, one junction end is altered; a read error may explain this. The chain is built from TRBV29-1 and TRBJ1-1; D unresolved. CDR3 length: 14 amino acids. Germline V gene data show CDR1 as SQVTM and CDR2 as ANQGSEA. CDR3 protein: CSVYTPTLNTEALF. Here the CDR3 DNA reads TGCAGCGTCTACACCCCGACCTTGAACACTGAAGCTCTCTTT.

This clonotype was detected a few times. The chain has TRBV3-1 and TRBJ1-6; no definite D call. There are 14 residues in the CDR3. Trimming stripped 4 bases from V and 7 bases from J, with 11 bases between. CDR1 LGHDT and CDR2 YNNKEL come from the germline V gene (reference sequence). This CDR3 is CASSPRRGNSPLHF. The CDR3 DNA follows: TGTGCCAGCAGCCCCCGACGGGGAAATTCACCCCTCCACTTT.

The chain combines TRBV6-5 with TRBJ2-1, with D perhaps assigned TRBD1 or TRBD2 (5 bases each). Germline loops: CDR1 MNHEY, CDR2 SVGAGI. The CDR3 is made up of 18 amino acids. V was clipped by 0 bases and J by 8 bases, with 23 bases between them. CDR3 coding DNA: TGTGCCAGCAGTTACTCGTCGGGGCCAGGCGGCCATGACTATGAGCAGTTCTTC. Translation gives CASSYSSGPGGHDYEQFF.

V usage is TRBV20-1 and J usage is TRBJ2-1; D gene ambiguous. Trimming took 1 base from V and 7 from J, leaving 17 bases between them. The CDR3 length is 15 residues. From germline, CDR1 is DFQATT and CDR2 SNEGSKA (reference sequence). CDR3 nucleotides: TGCAGTGCTAGAGTAGGGCCCCAACCTCGTAATGAGCAGTTCTTC. Protein: CSARVGPQPRNEQFF.

This clonotype was detected ten times or more. This CDR3 is CASSLGGQRAYEQYF. The CDR3, as DNA: TGTGCCAGCAGCTTGGGGGGACAAAGGGCCTACGAGCAGTACTTC. The rearrangement joins TRBV5-6 to TRBJ2-7; D is perhaps TRBD1 (6 bases). V lost 0 bases and J lost 2, with 12 bases in between. Germline CDR1 reads SGHDT; CDR2 reads YYEEEE. This CDR3 contains 15 residues. The whole variable domain, remainder taken from reference TRBV5-6 and TRBJ2-7, is DAGVTQSPTHLIKTRGQQVTLRCSPKSGHDTVSWYQQALGQGPQFIFQYYEEEERQRGNFPDRFSGHQFPNYSSELNVNALLLGDSALYLCASSLGGQRAYEQYFGPGTRLTVT.

V gene TRBV7-2 combines with J gene TRBJ1-6; 9 positions match TRBD1. Unmatched junction bases numbered 6, after V lost 5 bases and J lost 10 bases. CDR1 and CDR2 (germline): SGHTA, FQGNSA. The CDR3 sequence is 14 residues long. CDR3: CASSPTDRGSPLHF. DNA of the CDR3: TGTGCCAGCAGCCCGACGGACAGGGGATCACCCCTCCACTTT.

For this clonotype: A clone one base away is much larger, so this may be a read error. In DNA, the CDR3 is TGCGCCAGCAGCTTACCTCAGGGTAGCGGGATTTCCTACGAGCAGTGCTTC. Translated: CASSLPQGSGISYEQCF. The chain joins TRBV5-1 to TRBJ2-7; 8 bases align to TRBD2. The CDR3 runs to 17 residues. Germline assignment: CDR1 SGHRS and CDR2 YFSETQ. The variable domain in full, with the rest retrieved from reference TRBV5-1 and TRBJ2-7, is KAGVTQTPRYLIKTRGQQVTLSCSPISGHRSVSWYQQTPGQGLQFLFEYFSETQRNKGNFPGRFSGRQFSNSRSEMNVSTLELGDSALYLCASSLPQGSGISYEQCFGPGTRLTVT.

About this clonotype itself: A single base separates this from a much larger clone, so it may be a read error. This chain joins TRBV5-5 and TRBJ2-5, with 11 bases that match TRBD2. Germline loops: CDR1 SGHKS, CDR2 YYEKEE (reference sequence). The CDR3 consists of 17 residues. The CDR3 DNA follows: TGTGCCAGCAGCTTGGCCGTACTAGCGGGAGATACGGAGACCCGGTACTTC. Protein product: CASSLAVLAGDTETRYF.

This rearrangement joins TRBV5-5 to TRBJ2-1, with TRBD2 matching 7 bases. The CDR3 has 12 amino acids. V lost 4 bases to trimming and J lost 9 bases; unmatched junction nucleotides: 4. CDR1 is SGHKS and CDR2 is YYEKEE in the germline V gene (reference sequence). In nucleotides, the CDR3 is TGTGCCAGCAGCCCGGGGGGACGTGAGCAGTTCTTC. Translation: CASSPGGREQFF.

This chain joins TRBV5-1 and TRBJ2-7; D is unresolved. In germline, CDR1 is SGHRS, CDR2 YFSETQ. The V and J ends lost 7 bases and 2 bases respectively, with 16 bases between them. The CDR3 runs 14 residues. The CDR3 bases are TGCGCCAGCGGCCGATCGGACGGACCCTACGAGCAGTACTTC. Residues: CASGRSDGPYEQYF. The full variable domain, completed using reference TRBV5-1 and TRBJ2-7, is KAGVTQTPRYLIKTRGQQVTLSCSPISGHRSVSWYQQTPGQGLQFLFEYFSETQRNKGNFPGRFSGRQFSNSRSEMNVSTLELGDSALYLCASGRSDGPYEQYFGPGTRLTVT.

This clonotype was observed a few times. The V gene is TRBV29-1, the J gene TRBJ2-1; maybe TRBD1 (5 bases). The end of the DNA fits TRBJ2-7 better, so the J call may be wrong. This CDR3 region has 13 residues. CDR1 SQVTM and CDR2 ANQGSEA come from the germline V gene. CDR3 region: CSVELQGPLRQYF. The DNA of the CDR3 is TGCAGCGTTGAGTTGCAGGGCCCACTTAGGCAGTACTTC.

The CDR3 reads CASSLFGGGAEAFF. CDR3 in DNA: TGTGCCAGCAGTTTATTTGGTGGGGGGGCTGAAGCTTTCTTT. The chain couples TRBV12-3 or TRBV12-4 to TRBJ1-1; D might be TRBD1 (5 bases). V gave up 2 bases and J gave up 6 bases, with 13 bases separating them. CDR3 length equals 14 residues.

This clonotype was seen only once. The chain uses TRBV9 and TRBJ2-1; possibly TRBD2 for D (6 bases). Per germline, CDR1 SGDLS and CDR2 YYNGEE. This CDR3 is built from 19 residues. The V end lost 0 bases, the J end lost 0 bases, and 19 bases lay between the germline ends. CDR3 sequence reads: CASSVAGANLLSSYNEQFF. In DNA form, the CDR3 reads TGTGCCAGCAGCGTAGCGGGAGCCAATCTATTAAGCTCCTACAATGAGCAGTTCTTC.

The genes are TRBV5-1 and TRBJ2-3; D assignment may be TRBD1 or TRBD2 (6 bases each). Germline V gene sequence: CDR1 SGHRS, CDR2 YFSETQ. Trimming removed 0 bases from V and 8 bases from J, with 16 bases in between. The CDR3 contains 15 residues. CDR3 bases: TGCGCCAGCAGCTTGGCCGTCGGGGGCGAAGGTACGCAGTATTTT. Translation: CASSLAVGGEGTQYF.

This clonotype was observed many times. CDR3 sequence: CASSSPSGSTDTQYF. CDR3 DNA: TGTGCCAGCAGCTCACCCAGCGGAAGCACAGATACGCAGTATTTT. The genes are TRBV5-5 and TRBJ2-3; D may be TRBD2 (5 bases). V lost 3 bases, J lost 0 bases, and 11 bases lay in between. Germline CDR1 is SGHKS and CDR2 is YYEKEE (reference sequence). This CDR3 is 15 amino acids long.

The chain has TRBV14 and TRBJ2-2; the D is unclear. Trimming removed 3 bases from V and 5 bases from J, with 13 bases in between. This CDR3 is 15 amino acids long. Germline V gene lookup returns CDR1 SGHDN and CDR2 FVKESK. The CDR3 sequence is CASSQGRIRTGELFF. DNA for the CDR3: TGTGCCAGCAGCCAGGGAAGAATCAGGACCGGGGAGCTGTTTTTT.

This clonotype was counted a few times. The chain carries TRBV28 and TRBJ1-1; D is undetermined. The CDR3 is 14 residues long. V lost 6 bases and J lost 3, with 14 bases in between. CDR1 and CDR2 (germline): MDHEN, SYDVKM. The DNA for the CDR3 is TGTGCCAGCAGCCCACGGATCTGGGACACTGAAGCTTTCTTT. It translates to CASSPRIWDTEAFF.

This clonotype came up a few times. V usage is TRBV10-3 and J usage is TRBJ2-1, with 8 bases lining up with TRBD1. The CDR3 extends over 13 amino acids. From germline, CDR1 is ENHRY and CDR2 SYGVKD. V was clipped by 6 bases and J by 8 bases; unmatched bases: 6. CDR3 DNA sequence: TGTGCCATCAGAGATGGACAGGGCCATGAGCAGTTCTTC. Its translation is CAIRDGQGHEQFF.

The table lists this clonotype with many counts. The J gene is TRBJ2-7, the V gene TRBV5-1, with TRBD1 identical over 9 bases. The germline V gene has CDR1 SGHRS and CDR2 YFSETQ. The CDR3 runs 13 residues. With V trimmed by 5 bases and J by 2 bases, 2 bases remained unmatched. The CDR3 reads CASSTGGTYEQYF. DNA of the CDR3: TGCGCCAGCAGTACAGGGGGCACCTACGAGCAGTACTTC.

The chain combines TRBV14 with TRBJ2-1; D may be TRBD1 (5 bases). The DNA end favors TRBJ2-7, so the J call may be wrong. Germline assignment: CDR1 SGHDN and CDR2 FVKESK. The CDR3 is 14 amino acids. The CDR3 nucleotides read TGTGCCAGCAGCCAAACAGGTGGCTTCTACGAGCAGTACTTC. Translation: CASSQTGGFYEQYF.

The rearrangement uses TRBV12-3 or TRBV12-4 and TRBJ2-5, with a tentative D call TRBD2 (5 bases). V was shortened by 5 bases and J by 5 bases, with 15 bases between the two germline ends. This CDR3 region has 14 residues. The CDR3 region has the DNA TGTGCCAGCAGTCCCTCAACCCCGGGGGAGACCCAGTACTTC. Residues: CASSPSTPGETQYF.

This clonotype has just a few counts. The chain combines TRBV27 with TRBJ2-7, with 9 bases identical to TRBD2. This CDR3 is built from 15 residues. Per germline, CDR1 MNHEY and CDR2 SMNVEV (reference sequence). V was clipped by 8 bases and J by 2 bases; unmatched bases: 10. This CDR3 reads CASSKPGTSPYEQYF. CDR3 DNA sequence: TGTGCCAGCTCGAAGCCTGGGACTAGCCCCTACGAGCAGTACTTC.

The chain is built from TRBV5-1 and TRBJ2-7; 7 bases line up with TRBD2. Germline V gene lookup returns CDR1 SGHRS and CDR2 YFSETQ. There are 16 residues in the CDR3. V lost 2 bases, J lost 1 base, and 9 bases stayed unmatched. The CDR3 coding sequence is TGCGCCAGCAGCTTCAACGCACTTAGCGGGTCCTACGAGCAGTACTTC. Its translation: CASSFNALSGSYEQYF.

Only a few counts were recorded for this clonotype. The V call is TRBV18, the J call TRBJ1-1; the match to TRBD1 covers 10 bases. V gave up 4 bases and J gave up 6 bases; unmatched junction bases: 5. Germline values: CDR1 KGHSH, CDR2 LQKENI. The CDR3 runs 14 residues. CDR3 loop: CASSRGTGVAEAFF. The CDR3 DNA sequence: TGTGCCAGCTCACGGGGGACAGGGGTGGCTGAAGCTTTCTTT. The entire variable domain, with the rest obtained from reference TRBV18 and TRBJ1-1, is as follows: NAGVMQNPRHLVRRRGQEARLRCSPMKGHSHVYWYRQLPEEGLKFMVYLQKENIIDESGMPKERFSAEFPKEGPSILRIQQVVRGDSAAYFCASSRGTGVAEAFFGQGTRLTVV.

The genes are TRBV5-1 and TRBJ2-1; TRBD1 agrees at 7 bases. The tail of the sequence fits TRBJ2-7 better, so the J call may be wrong. The CDR3 runs 14 residues. Looked up from germline, CDR1 is SGHRS and CDR2 is YFSETQ. Here the CDR3 DNA reads TGCGCCAGCAGCAACCCGGGACAGACCTACGAGCAGTACTTC. It yields the protein CASSNPGQTYEQYF.

The gene calls are TRBV7-9 and TRBJ1-1, with D unresolved. Per germline, CDR1 SEHNR and CDR2 FQNEAQ (reference sequence). Trimming took 3 bases from V and 2 from J, leaving 4 bases between them. The CDR3 loop spans 12 amino acids. The CDR3 bases are TGTGCCAGCAGCTTTTCAAACACTGAAGCTTTCTTT. As protein: CASSFSNTEAFF.

This clonotype appeared a few times. The chain is built from TRBV3-1 and TRBJ2-1; 10 bases align to TRBD1. CDR1 is LGHDT, CDR2 YNNKEL, per germline (reference sequence). This CDR3 region has 14 residues. Trimming removed 7 bases from V and 2 bases from J; junction bases left unmatched: 2. The CDR3 coding sequence is TGTGCCAGCACAGACAGGGGGCCCTACAATGAGCAGTTCTTC. This gives the protein CASTDRGPYNEQFF.